This TCR beta chain was retrieved from a study of CD8+CD57+ T cells in acquired aplastic anemia. Study background: The study obtained an average of 3.2 ug of DNA from sorted CD4+ and CD8+ cells.

Patients chosen for sequencing had shown CD8+CD57+ cell expansion by flow cytometry. No therapy was given to patients before blood sampling. This clonotype was seen a few times. Genomic DNA, serving as template, underwent TCR beta VDJ and CDR3 profiling. TCRdb redid the calling of the reads with MiXCR, one entry per CDR3 protein. The sample shows some 200,000 distinct CDR3 sequences, less than 60% of them seen only once. This receptor was identified in a human donor with aplastic anemia. Specimen: sorted CD4+, CD8+, or CD8+CD57+ T cells (not recorded which) from PBMCs.

CDR3 nucleotides: TGTGCCAGCAGTTACATCGGACCGTACAATACCTACGAGCAGTACTTC. Amino acid sequence: CASSYIGPYNTYEQYF. The chain joins TRBV6-2 or TRBV6-3 to TRBJ2-7; D ambiguous. Germline values: CDR1 MNHEY, CDR2 SVGEGT. Trimming shortened V by 2 bases and J by 2 bases, and 16 bases separated the two germline ends. CDR3 length: 16 amino acids.